This TCR beta chain stems from a study of T cells after yellow fever vaccination. The overall study: Any fraction with a low cell number was prepared using SMART-Seq v4 Ultra Low Input.

Notes on the study in general: Reappearance after the booster was seen for most primary-vaccination clones, at around 95% CD4 and 75% to 90% CD8. Abundant clonotypes from the bulk population could contaminate FACS-sorted repertoires.

CDR1 is SGHRS, CDR2 YFSETQ, per germline. This CDR3 is built from 15 residues. V lost 0 bases to trimming and J lost 2 bases; unmatched junction nucleotides: 2. TCRdb ran MiXCR on the 5' RACE reads and lists one entry per CDR3 protein. The table has some 200,000 distinct CDR3 sequences, approximately 3.2% seen once. This clonotype was detected only a few times. No antigen is known for it. The material sequenced was CD4+ T cells sorted from PBMCs, taken 10 days after the yellow fever booster vaccination. The receptor was isolated from a man younger than 35 who received the YFV17D yellow fever vaccine. This chain uses TRBV5-1 with TRBJ1-1; 9 bases fit TRBD1. The CDR3 sequence is CASSLEQGANTEAFF. CDR3 nucleotide sequence: TGCGCCAGCAGCTTGGAACAGGGGGCAAACACTGAAGCTTTCTTT. The full variable domain, in which reference TRBV5-1 and TRBJ1-1 provide the parts outside the CDR3, is KAGVTQTPRYLIKTRGQQVTLSCSPISGHRSVSWYQQTPGQGLQFLFEYFSETQRNKGNFPGRFSGRQFSNSRSEMNVSTLELGDSALYLCASSLEQGANTEAFFGQGTRLTVV.